This T cell receptor (beta chain) derives from a study of identical twins. Findings and caveats of the study: In cord blood, abundant beta clonotypes had fewer insertions; memory showed no trend. Alpha sequences out of frame and shared by twins had excess low generation probability.

MiXCR was run by TCRdb on the 5' RACE reads, yielding one entry per CDR3 protein. The top ten hold roughly 0.91% of the sample, which has some 500,000 distinct CDR3 sequences, approximately 22% seen once. Trimming took 2 bases from V and 8 from J, leaving 12 bases between them. This CDR3 spans 13 amino acids. This clonotype was seen more than once but under ten times. Its target is unknown. This sample also appeared in a second study, on T cells expressing NK-cell markers. This second study says: Cells sorted as CD3+CD56+NKG2C+, CD3+CD56+NKG2C- and CD3+CD56-NKG2C+ T cells supplied the TCR beta repertoires. Of CD8+ T cells, about 1.0-8% belonged to dominant NKG2C+ clonotypes in 5 or 6 donors.

The rearrangement uses TRBV12-3 or TRBV12-4 and TRBJ1-1, with D uncertain. The TCR was taken from a woman in her late teens or twenties in good health. Sequencing was done on a sample of CD4+ T cells sorted from blood. CDR3 loop: CASSLRESLEAFF. In DNA, the CDR3 is TGTGCCAGCAGTTTACGTGAGAGTTTAGAAGCTTTCTTT.